The next 11 T cell receptor beta chains were all read from a single sample in a study of blood T cell repertoires in COVID-19. Here immunoSEQ multiplex PCR was the method, and the copy in TCRdb shows in-frame clones only, minus some. The table records 250,000 to 350,000 clones, roughly 87% of them present only once. The sequenced sample was peripheral blood. Receptors were obtained from a woman in her forties or fifties who had recovered from COVID-19.

This clone is a singleton in its sample. The chain employs TRBV13 and TRBJ2-1; 7 positions agree with TRBD2. There are 15 residues in the CDR3. Germline V gene lookup returns CDR1 PRHDT and CDR2 FYEKMQ (reference sequence). The V and J ends lost 4 bases and 5 bases, in that order; junction bases with no gene match: 8. CDR3: CASSSVAGIHNEQFF. The CDR3 DNA sequence: TGTGCCAGCAGCTCCGTAGCGGGTATCCACAATGAGCAGTTCTTC.

The genes are TRBV4-3 and TRBJ1-6; maybe TRBD1 (6 bases). Germline lookup yields CDR1 LGHNA and CDR2 YSLEER. The ends were cut back, 2 bases at V and 5 bases at J, with 7 bases in the middle. CDR3 length: 14 residues. The CDR3 DNA sequence: TGCGCCAGCAGCCAATGGACAGATAATTCACCCCTCCACTTT. Translation gives CASSQWTDNSPLHF.

V usage is TRBV9 and J usage is TRBJ2-7, with a tentative D call TRBD1 (5 bases). Germline V CDR1 and CDR2: SGDLS, YYNGEE. Between the trimmed V and J ends, which lost 5 bases and 3 bases, there was a span of 9 bases. The CDR3 extends over 12 amino acids. CDR3 region: CASSPDSYEQYF. The DNA for the CDR3 is TGTGCCAGCAGTCCAGACAGCTACGAGCAGTACTTC.

The chain uses TRBV15 and TRBJ1-2, with TRBD1 matching 8 bases. CDR3 length equals 13 residues. Per the germline V gene, CDR1 is LNHNV and CDR2 is YYDKDF (reference sequence). Trimming took 5 bases from V and 5 from J; bases not matched to a gene: 4. The CDR3 nucleotides are TGTGCCACCAGCTCACAGGGGGGGTATGGCTACACCTTC. Residues: CATSSQGGYGYTF.

The chain carries TRBV5-8 and TRBJ1-4; 7 nucleotides align to TRBD1. V was clipped by 2 bases and J by 4 bases; unmatched bases: 8. Germline V gives CDR1 SGHTS, CDR2 YDEGEE. CDR3 length: 16 amino acids. In DNA, the CDR3 is TGTGCCAGCAGCTTTTCGGAGGACAGGATTAATGAAAAACTGTTTTTT. Encoded protein: CASSFSEDRINEKLFF.

CDR3 sequence reads: CASRSLHF. CDR3 sequence (DNA): TGTGCCAGCAGGAGTCTCCACTTT. This chain links TRBV12-3 or TRBV12-4 with TRBJ1-6, with unresolved D. This CDR3 is 8 amino acids long. V was pared by 6 bases and J by 16 bases, with 4 bases between.

This clone was detected once. The genes are TRBV2 and TRBJ2-7; 10 bases fit TRBD1. The CDR3 runs 13 residues. Germline V gives CDR1 SNHLY, CDR2 FYNNEI. V gave up 4 bases and J gave up 3 bases; unmatched junction bases: 0. The CDR3 sequence is CASSGDRGYEQYF. The DNA of the CDR3 is TGTGCCAGCAGTGGGGACAGGGGCTACGAGCAGTACTTC.

The chain is built from TRBV6-2 or TRBV6-3 and TRBJ2-5; 12 bases match TRBD2. V shed 4 bases and J 7 bases; nucleotides not matched to a gene: 13. The CDR3 consists of 17 residues. Germline CDR1 reads MNHEY; CDR2 reads SVGEGT. In DNA form, the CDR3 reads TGTGCCAGCAGTTTTTCCCCGCTAGCGGGGGGGGTCAGGACCCAGTACTTC. It translates to CASSFSPLAGGVRTQYF.

The rearrangement links TRBV15 to TRBJ2-5; the D gene is possibly TRBD1 (5 bases). The CDR3 contains 14 residues. V was clipped by 5 bases and J by 2 bases, with 12 bases between them. Germline CDR1 is LNHNV and CDR2 is YYDKDF (reference sequence). CDR3 sequence: CATSWGPGQETQYF. CDR3 sequence (DNA): TGTGCCACCAGCTGGGGTCCAGGGCAAGAGACCCAGTACTTC.

This clone was seen more than once but under ten times. The DNA of the CDR3 is TGTGCCAGTAGACGGACAGGGGAGTTCTATGGCTACACCTTC. The encoded protein is CASRRTGEFYGYTF. This chain joins TRBV19 and TRBJ1-2; 9 nucleotides line up with TRBD1. V was pared by 6 bases and J by 4 bases, with 6 bases of the junction left unmatched. The CDR3 has 14 residues. Germline values: CDR1 LNHDA, CDR2 SQIVND (reference sequence).

V and J are TRBV3-1 (or the pseudogene TRBV3-2) and TRBJ2-1; 7 bases line up with TRBD1. Germline CDR1 is LGHDT and CDR2 is YNNKEL (reference sequence). CDR3 length: 13 residues. V shed 6 bases and J 10 bases; nucleotides not matched to a gene: 9. This CDR3 reads CASRQGTAMEQFF. The CDR3 DNA reads as TGTGCCAGCAGACAGGGGACGGCAATGGAGCAGTTCTTC.